This T cell receptor beta chain was sequenced during a study of cytomegalovirus exposure and HLA in healthy donors. Background on the study: Prior work identified 120 million or so unique TCR beta sequences in 150 million to 200 million T cells. In terms of ancestry, the Caucasian-associated cluster contained around four fifths of the approximately 400 genotyped donors. Points from the study as a whole: More than 150 TCR beta chains were listed as cytomegalovirus-associated.

Concerning this clone: The antigen remains undetermined.

Vbeta (60) and Jbeta (13) primers were used in the PCR. Clones were read by immunoSEQ multiplex PCR, and TCRdb kept only the in-frame ones, dropping some. The sample shows tens of thousands of clones, around 84% of them seen only once. The clonotype originates from a woman aged 50 to 60 in good health and CMV-seronegative. Sample: PBMCs.

CDR3 protein: CASSLGRTGITEAFF. For the CDR3, the DNA is TGTGCCAGCAGCTTAGGCCGTACAGGGATCACTGAAGCTTTCTTT. The rearrangement joins TRBV7-9 to TRBJ1-1; a possible D gene is TRBD1 (6 bases). The CDR3 is made up of 15 amino acids. The ends were cut back, 1 base at V and 4 bases at J, with 13 bases in the middle. Per the germline V gene, CDR1 is SEHNR and CDR2 is FQNEAQ (reference sequence).